The 7 T cell receptor beta chains below come from one sample, sequenced in a study of cytomegalovirus exposure and HLA in healthy donors. Amplification used 60 Vbeta primers and 13 Jbeta primers. Assay: immunoSEQ multiplex PCR; the TCRdb copy retains only in-frame clones and omits some. The sample has 95,000 to 150,000 clones; roughly 76% are singletons. Sequenced material: PBMCs. The receptors come from a man younger than 40 in good health and CMV-seronegative.

With respect to this clone: The junction differs from germline at one of its ends, possibly a read error. The sample holds other DNA sequences that translate to the same CDR3. The chain couples TRBV6-5 to TRBJ2-7, with D possibly TRBD2 on 7 matching bases. Germline CDR1 reads MNHEY; CDR2 reads SVGAGI. This CDR3 is built from 15 residues. CDR3 protein: CASRRGGTGSYEQYF. In DNA, the CDR3 is TGTGCCAGCAGAAGGGGGGGAACGGGATCCTACGAACAGTACTTC.

The chain has TRBV19 and TRBJ2-5; 9 bases match TRBD1. Germline V gene data show CDR1 as LNHDA and CDR2 as SQIVND (reference sequence). V trimming: 6 bases; J trimming: 5 bases; junction bases outside the gene matches: 16. The CDR3 runs 17 residues. The CDR3 region is CASRGGGTGPIGETQYF. The CDR3 nucleotides are TGTGCCAGTAGGGGTGGCGGGACAGGGCCGATTGGGGAGACCCAGTACTTC.

V usage is TRBV9 and J usage is TRBJ2-1, with 9 bases lining up with TRBD1. CDR1 and CDR2 from the germline V gene are SGDLS and YYNGEE. The CDR3 covers 15 residues. V lost 4 bases and J lost 3; bases outside the gene matches: 5. CDR3 coding DNA: TGTGCCAGCAGCCAGCCGGGACAGGGCTACAATGAGCAGTTCTTC. This translates into CASSQPGQGYNEQFF.

The genes are TRBV5-6 and TRBJ2-1; no firm D call. CDR1 is SGHDT, CDR2 YYEEEE, per germline. The CDR3 runs 12 residues. The germline V and J ends were trimmed by 1 base and 4 bases, with 3 bases remaining between them. The CDR3, as DNA: TGTGCCAGCAGCTTGCGGTACAATGAGCAGTTCTTC. Translated, it gives CASSLRYNEQFF.

This chain joins TRBV10-3 and TRBJ1-1, with 10 nucleotides matching TRBD1. CDR1 is ENHRY, CDR2 SYGVKD, per germline. This CDR3 is built from 13 residues. V was pared by 9 bases and J by 4 bases, with 5 bases of the junction left unmatched. The CDR3 spells CAIGDRGGTEAFF. CDR3 bases: TGTGCCATAGGGGACAGGGGCGGCACTGAAGCTTTCTTT.

The rearrangement joins TRBV7-2 to TRBJ1-4, with 7 bases identical to TRBD1. The CDR3 contains 14 residues. Trimming removed 4 bases from V and 9 bases from J; junction bases left unmatched: 8. CDR1 SGHTA and CDR2 FQGNSA come from the germline V gene. The DNA for the CDR3 is TGTGCCAGCAGCTCCCGGGACAGTATGCAAAAACTGTTTTTT. It codes for CASSSRDSMQKLFF.

This clone was seen more than once but under ten times. Other nucleotide sequences from this sample produce the same CDR3. V is TRBV19 and J is TRBJ2-1; 7 bases map to TRBD2. Germline loops: CDR1 LNHDA, CDR2 SQIVND (reference sequence). The CDR3 contains 15 residues. Trimming at V came to 3 bases and at J to 2 bases, leaving 4 bases not matched to a gene. The CDR3 loop is CASSIGLAAYNEQFF. The CDR3 DNA follows: TGTGCCAGTAGTATCGGGCTAGCGGCCTACAATGAGCAGTTCTTC.